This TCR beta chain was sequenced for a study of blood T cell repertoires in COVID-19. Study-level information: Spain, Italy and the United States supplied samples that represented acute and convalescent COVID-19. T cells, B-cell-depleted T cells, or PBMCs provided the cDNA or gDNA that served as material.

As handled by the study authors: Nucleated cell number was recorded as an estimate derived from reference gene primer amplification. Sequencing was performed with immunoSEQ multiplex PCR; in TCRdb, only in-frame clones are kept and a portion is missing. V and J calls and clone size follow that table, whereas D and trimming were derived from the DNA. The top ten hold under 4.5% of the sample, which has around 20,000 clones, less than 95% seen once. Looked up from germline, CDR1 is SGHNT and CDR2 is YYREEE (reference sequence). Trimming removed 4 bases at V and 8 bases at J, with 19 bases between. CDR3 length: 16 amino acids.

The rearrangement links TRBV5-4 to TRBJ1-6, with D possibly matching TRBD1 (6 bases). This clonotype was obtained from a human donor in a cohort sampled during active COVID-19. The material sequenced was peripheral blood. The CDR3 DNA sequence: TGTGCCAGCAGCAATTGGGGGCCGCCCGGAGATTCACCCCTCCACTTT. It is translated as CASSNWGPPGDSPLHF.